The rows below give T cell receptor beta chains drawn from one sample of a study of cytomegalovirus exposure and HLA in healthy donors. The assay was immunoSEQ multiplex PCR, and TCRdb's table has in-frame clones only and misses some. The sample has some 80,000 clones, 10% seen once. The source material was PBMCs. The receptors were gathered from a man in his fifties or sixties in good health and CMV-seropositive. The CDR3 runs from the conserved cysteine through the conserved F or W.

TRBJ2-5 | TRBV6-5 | CASSRGTSGKETQYF
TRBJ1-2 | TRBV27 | CASSPLGGFYGYTF
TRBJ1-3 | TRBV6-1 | CASSESGTGGNTIYF
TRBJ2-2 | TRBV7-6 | CASSPGTVGELFF
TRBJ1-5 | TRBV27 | CASSLNRGVKPQHF
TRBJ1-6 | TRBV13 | CASSLNTGPNSPLHF
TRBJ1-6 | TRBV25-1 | CASRDNYNSPLHF
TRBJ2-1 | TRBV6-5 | CASSIAGGVLEVF
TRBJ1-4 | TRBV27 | CASSLRDSNEKLFF
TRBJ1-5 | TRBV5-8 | CASSPLTGAGNQPQHF
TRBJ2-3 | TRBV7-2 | CASSLGQAYTDTQYF
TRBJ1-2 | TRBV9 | CASSVGQLYGYTF
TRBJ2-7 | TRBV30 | CAWRRGSYEQYF
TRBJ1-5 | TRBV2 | CASRNREGGNQPQHF
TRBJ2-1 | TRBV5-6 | CASSLGTRGYNEQFF
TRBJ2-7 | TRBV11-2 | CARSFTTPYEQYF
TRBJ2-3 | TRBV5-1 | CASSLGLESTDTQYF
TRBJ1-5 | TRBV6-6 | CASSYSGQAGQPQHF
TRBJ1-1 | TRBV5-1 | CASSWAQGNTEAFF
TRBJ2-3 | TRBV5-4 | CASSGGGGLVTDTQYF
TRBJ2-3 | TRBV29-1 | CSVKLAGGDTDTQYF
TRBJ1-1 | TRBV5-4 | CASSSGGANTEAFF
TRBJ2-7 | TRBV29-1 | CSVVWTGGLYEQYF
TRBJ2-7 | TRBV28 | CASSWKTGIRISTDYEQYF
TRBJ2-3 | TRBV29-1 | CSVDESTDTQYF
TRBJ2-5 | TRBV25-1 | CASSEFGTGRQTQYF
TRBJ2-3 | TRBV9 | CASSITPSGDTDTQYF
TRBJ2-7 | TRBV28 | CASSFEAGGREQYF
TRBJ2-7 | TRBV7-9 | CASSPRTSGVYEQYF
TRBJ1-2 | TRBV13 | CASSEGSETSYGYTF
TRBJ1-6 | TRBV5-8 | CASSWTGGHSPLHF
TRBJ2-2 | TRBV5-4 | CASSPLQGNTGELFF
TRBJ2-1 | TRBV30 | CAYSRDRGNNEQFF
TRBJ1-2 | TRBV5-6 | CASSSTGALNYGYTF
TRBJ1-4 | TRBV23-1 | CASSNRDTLNEKLFF
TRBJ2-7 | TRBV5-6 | CASSLKQGAPYEQYF
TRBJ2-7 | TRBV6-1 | CASSEVPGSYEQYF
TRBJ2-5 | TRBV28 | CASSPDRGKETQYF
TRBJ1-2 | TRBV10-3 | CAISDSTGAGYTF
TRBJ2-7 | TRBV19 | CATGARSGYEQYF
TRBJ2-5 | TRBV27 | CASSSLTGQETQYF
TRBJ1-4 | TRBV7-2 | CASSTRTGWPEKLFF
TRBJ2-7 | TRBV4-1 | CASSQKTSGSPYEQYF
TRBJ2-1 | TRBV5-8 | CASSPEGLSYNEQLF
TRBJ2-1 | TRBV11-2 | CASTPRGGREGVEQFF
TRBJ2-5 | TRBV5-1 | CASRVEVETQYF
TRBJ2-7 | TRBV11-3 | CASSIQGLGGEQYF
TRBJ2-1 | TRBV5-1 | CASSLGGVAGGLNEQFF
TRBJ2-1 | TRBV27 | CASSFRSSYNEQFF
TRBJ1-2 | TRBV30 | CAWSVSFHFYTF
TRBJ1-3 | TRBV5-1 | CASSLAGGLGSGNTIYF
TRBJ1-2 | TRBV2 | CASSEVGVRGYTF
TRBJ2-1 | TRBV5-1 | CASSLPTSGGYNEQFF
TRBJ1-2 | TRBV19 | CASSIGDRGYGYTF